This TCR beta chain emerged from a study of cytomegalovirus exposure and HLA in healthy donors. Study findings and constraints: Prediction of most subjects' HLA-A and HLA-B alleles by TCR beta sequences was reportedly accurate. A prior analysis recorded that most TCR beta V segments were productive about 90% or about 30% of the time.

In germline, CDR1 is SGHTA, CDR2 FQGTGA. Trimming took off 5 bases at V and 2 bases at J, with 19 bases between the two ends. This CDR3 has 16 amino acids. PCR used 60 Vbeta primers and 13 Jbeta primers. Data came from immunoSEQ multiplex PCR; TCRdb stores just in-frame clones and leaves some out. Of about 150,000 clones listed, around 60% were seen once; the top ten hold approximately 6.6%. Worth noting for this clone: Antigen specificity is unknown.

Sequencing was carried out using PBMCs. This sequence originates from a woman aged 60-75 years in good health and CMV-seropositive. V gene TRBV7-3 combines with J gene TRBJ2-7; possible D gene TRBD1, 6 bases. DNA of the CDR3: TGTGCCAGCAGCCCAGAGTCCACCAGGGGCACCTACGAGCAGTACTTC. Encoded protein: CASSPESTRGTYEQYF.